Listed below are T cell receptor beta chains from one sample, sequenced in a study of blood T cells in healthy people across ages. Each CDR3 protein is one row after TCRdb ran MiXCR on the 5' RACE reads. This sample yields 720,000 or so distinct CDR3 sequences, of which around 41% are seen a single time; 25% to 30% belongs to the top ten. What was sequenced was blood. The receptors here all came from a man at least 80 years old in good health. CDR3s include the opening cysteine and the closing phenylalanine or tryptophan. A D gene is named only where the DNA matches it firmly. Some rows have no size entry. The others give once, few or many, or a class for an expanded clone.

v_gene,d_gene,abundance,j_gene,CDR3aa,CDR3nt
TRBV5-1,TRBD1,.,TRBJ2-1,CASSRGQDYNEQFF,TGCGCCAGCAGCAGGGGACAGGATTACAATGAGCAGTTCTTC
TRBV24-1,.,few,TRBJ2-3,CATSAVGGNTDTQYF,TGTGCCACCAGTGCCGTGGGGGGAAACACAGATACGCAGTATTTT
TRBV6-4,.,.,TRBJ2-1,CASKFDSSYNEQFF,TGTGCCAGCAAATTCGACAGCTCCTACAATGAGCAGTTCTTC
TRBV29-1,.,many,TRBJ2-7,CSVEAPTYEQYF,TGCAGCGTTGAGGCACCAACCTACGAGCAGTACTTC
TRBV20-1,.,.,TRBJ2-1,CSAPMMTVASEQFF,TGCAGTGCCCCCATGATGACTGTAGCTTCCGAGCAGTTCTTC
TRBV6-2/TRBV6-3,TRBD2,few,TRBJ2-1,CASILGTSVIDEQFF,TGTGCCAGCATCCTCGGGACTAGCGTTATCGATGAGCAGTTCTTC
TRBV20-1,TRBD1,.,TRBJ2-1,CSARRTGEDNEQFF,TGCAGTGCTAGAAGGACAGGGGAAGACAATGAGCAGTTCTTC
TRBV12-3/TRBV12-4,.,many,TRBJ2-1,CASSPGLAREQFF,TGTGCCAGCAGCCCCGGACTTGCCAGGGAGCAGTTCTTC
TRBV4-3,TRBD2,few,TRBJ2-1,CASSPLAGGISDEQFF,TGCGCCAGCAGCCCCCTAGCGGGAGGTATTTCGGATGAGCAGTTCTTC
TRBV7-2,.,.,TRBJ2-5,CASSQKGLEETQYF,TGTGCCAGCAGCCAGAAGGGGCTCGAAGAGACCCAGTACTTC
TRBV6-5,TRBD1,.,TRBJ1-5,CASSRTGLGQPQHF,TGTGCCAGCAGCCGGACAGGCCTAGGGCAGCCCCAGCATTTT
TRBV15,TRBD2,.,TRBJ2-3,CATSRDRDGGALDTQYF,TGTGCCACCAGCAGAGATCGAGACGGGGGGGCCCTAGATACGCAGTATTTT
TRBV30,.,.,TRBJ1-2,CAWRPTLVYTF,TGTGCCTGGAGGCCGACACTGGTCTACACCTTC
TRBV20-1,TRBD1,.,TRBJ2-3,CSARTGGDPTDTQYF,TGCAGTGCTCGGACAGGGGGTGATCCCACAGATACGCAGTATTTT
TRBV10-1,.,.,TRBJ2-1,CASSESGGFNEQFF,TGCGCCAGCAGTGAGTCAGGGGGTTTCAATGAGCAGTTCTTC
TRBV6-5,.,.,TRBJ2-5,CASSYSAVQETQYF,TGTGCCAGCAGTTACTCGGCAGTCCAAGAGACCCAGTACTTC
TRBV6-2/TRBV6-3,TRBD1,few,TRBJ2-6,CASSYHPGNRDRGTGANVLTF,TGTGCCAGCAGTTACCACCCGGGCAACCGGGACAGGGGAACTGGGGCCAACGTCCTGACTTTC
TRBV4-3,.,few,TRBJ2-1,CASSQVGGPVNEQFF,TGCGCCAGCAGCCAAGTTGGGGGGCCAGTCAATGAGCAGTTCTTC
TRBV6-6,.,.,TRBJ2-1,CASSYEGEQFF,TGTGCCAGCAGTTACGAAGGGGAGCAGTTCTTC
TRBV10-3,TRBD2,.,TRBJ2-1,CAIRGTSDEQFF,TGTGCCATCAGGGGGACTAGCGATGAGCAGTTCTTC
TRBV2,.,.,TRBJ1-5,CASSELTQGGQPQHF,TGTGCCAGCAGTGAATTGACTCAGGGAGGTCAGCCCCAGCATTTT
TRBV6-5,TRBD2,.,TRBJ2-1,CASSKTSGEQFF,TGTGCCAGCAGTAAAACTAGCGGGGAGCAGTTCTTC
TRBV28,.,few,TRBJ2-6,CASSRLQGGPGANVLTF,TGTGCCAGCAGTCGCCTCCAGGGGGGACCTGGGGCCAACGTCCTGACTTTC
TRBV5-1,TRBD1,.,TRBJ2-1,CASSYTGTGISETQFF,TGCGCCAGCAGCTACACCGGGACAGGGATTTCGGAGACCCAGTTCTTC
TRBV20-1,.,.,TRBJ2-7,CSATRGSPYEQYF,TGCAGTGCTACGAGGGGCAGCCCCTACGAGCAGTACTTC
TRBV6-2/TRBV6-3,TRBD2,few,TRBJ2-7,CASSYNLLAGGLYYEQYF,TGTGCCAGCAGTTACAACCTCCTAGCGGGGGGCCTCTACTACGAGCAGTACTTC
TRBV4-3,TRBD2,few,TRBJ2-3,CASSQGTSGSLSTDTQYF,TGCGCCAGCAGCCAAGGGACTAGCGGGAGCCTGAGCACAGATACGCAGTATTTT
TRBV6-5,.,few,TRBJ1-2,CASTQGGLSYGYTF,TGTGCCAGCACCCAAGGGGGGCTGAGTTATGGCTACACCTTC
TRBV12-3/TRBV12-4,.,.,TRBJ1-5,CASSFGVSLGNQPQHF,TGTGCCAGCAGTTTCGGGGTGTCCCTCGGCAATCAGCCCCAGCATTTT
TRBV29-1,.,.,TRBJ1-1,CGVEQSARANTEAFF,TGCGGCGTTGAACAATCTGCGAGGGCGAACACTGAAGCTTTCTTT
TRBV6-1,TRBD1,.,TRBJ1-2,CASSGEGTGLGYTF,TGTGCCAGCAGTGGAGAGGGGACAGGCCTCGGCTACACCTTC
TRBV4-3,.,few,TRBJ2-5,CASSLLSYNEQYF,TGCGCCAGCAGCTTATTAAGCTACAATGAGCAGTACTTC
TRBV6-2/TRBV6-3,.,many,TRBJ2-6,CASSFRAGANVLTF,TGTGCCAGCAGTTTCAGGGCTGGGGCCAACGTCCTGACTTTC
TRBV4-3,.,many,TRBJ2-3,CASSQESPGTDTQYF,TGCGCCAGCAGCCAAGAGTCCCCGGGTACAGATACGCAGTATTTT
TRBV20-1,.,.,TRBJ1-4,CSARVSHWSTNEKLFF,TGCAGTGCTAGAGTCTCGCATTGGTCAACTAATGAAAAACTGTTTTTT
TRBV6-2/TRBV6-3,.,once,TRBJ2-2,CASSLLGGTGELFF,TGTGCCAGCAGTTTACTAGGGGGCACCGGGGAGCTGTTTTTT